The 4 T cell receptor beta chains reported below all come from one sample, sequenced in a study of CD8+ T cells in alopecia areata. Extracted from the samples, RNA was reverse transcribed into cDNA to serve as the sequencing template. The protocol was immunoSEQ multiplex PCR, while the TCRdb copy is restricted to in-frame clones and leaves out a portion. The data contain about 200,000 clones, 56% of them singletons. Input material: CD8+ T cells sorted from blood. These receptors were collected from a human donor in good health.

The chain links TRBV15 to TRBJ2-3; no firm D call. The germline V gene has CDR1 LNHNV and CDR2 YYDKDF (reference sequence). The CDR3 runs 12 residues. Trimming took off 0 bases at V and 4 bases at J, with 2 bases between the two ends. The CDR3 DNA reads TGTGCCACCAGCAGAGATTCAGATACGCAGTATTTT. Protein product: CATSRDSDTQYF.

The V and J genes are TRBV7-7 and TRBJ2-1; the D gene is possibly TRBD2 (5 bases). The CDR3 runs 13 residues. V dropped 5 bases and J dropped 7 bases, with 12 bases sitting between them. Per the germline V gene, CDR1 is SSHAT and CDR2 is FNYEAQ (reference sequence). DNA of the CDR3: TGTGCCAGCAGCGTAGGGAGAGGGAATGAGCAGTTCTTC. It translates to CASSVGRGNEQFF.

J is TRBJ2-5 and V is TRBV23-1; TRBD1 aligns across 9 bases. TRBV23-1 is recorded as an ORF, its role being uncertain. This CDR3 comprises 14 residues. The V and J ends lost 4 bases and 4 bases, in that order; junction bases with no gene match: 4. Here the CDR3 DNA reads TGCGCCAGCAGTCGTACAGGGGGCAGAGAGACCCAGTACTTC. It encodes CASSRTGGRETQYF.

This rearrangement joins TRBV5-6 to TRBJ2-5, with 8 bases that match TRBD1. This CDR3 contains 14 residues. Per the germline V gene, CDR1 is SGHDT and CDR2 is YYEEEE. The J segment lost 5 bases and the V segment lost 2 bases, leaving 5 bases of the junction unmatched. CDR3 bases: TGTGCCAGCAGCTTCAGGGGGCGGCCCGAGACCCAGTACTTC. Its translation: CASSFRGRPETQYF.